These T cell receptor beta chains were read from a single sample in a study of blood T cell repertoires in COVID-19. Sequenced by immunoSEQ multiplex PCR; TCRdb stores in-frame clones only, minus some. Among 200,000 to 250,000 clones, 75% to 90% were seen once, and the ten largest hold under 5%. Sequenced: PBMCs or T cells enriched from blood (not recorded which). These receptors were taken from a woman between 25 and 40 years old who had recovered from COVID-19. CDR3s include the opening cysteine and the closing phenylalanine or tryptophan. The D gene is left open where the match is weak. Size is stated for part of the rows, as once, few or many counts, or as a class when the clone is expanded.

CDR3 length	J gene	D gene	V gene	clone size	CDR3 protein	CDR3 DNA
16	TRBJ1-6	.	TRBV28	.	CASTLRPGNDNSPLHF	TGTGCCAGCACCTTAAGGCCAGGGAACGATAATTCACCCCTCCACTTT
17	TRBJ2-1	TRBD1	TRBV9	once	CASSEGVRDRGYNEQFF	TGTGCCAGCAGTGAGGGGGTCCGGGACAGGGGATACAATGAGCAGTTCTTC
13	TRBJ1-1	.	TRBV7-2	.	CASSFGRNTEAFF	TGTGCCAGCAGCTTTGGGAGGAACACTGAAGCTTTCTTT
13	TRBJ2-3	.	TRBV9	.	CASSVSSADTQYF	TGTGCCAGCAGCGTATCAAGCGCAGATACGCAGTATTTT
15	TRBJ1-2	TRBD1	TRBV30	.	CAWSALDRDLIGYTF	TGTGCCTGGAGTGCCCTCGACAGGGACCTTATAGGCTACACCTTC
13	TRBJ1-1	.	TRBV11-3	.	CASSPGFGTEAFF	TGTGCCAGCAGCCCGGGGTTCGGGACTGAAGCTTTCTTT
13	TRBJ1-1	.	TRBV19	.	CASSDRSHTEAFF	TGTGCCAGTAGCGACAGGTCTCACACTGAAGCTTTCTTT
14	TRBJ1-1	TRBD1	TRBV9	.	CASSLTGGETEAFF	TGTGCCAGCAGCCTTACAGGGGGTGAGACTGAAGCTTTCTTT
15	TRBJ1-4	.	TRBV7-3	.	CASSPRAGPNEKLFF	TGTGCCAGCAGCCCCAGGGCAGGTCCCAATGAAAAACTGTTTTTT
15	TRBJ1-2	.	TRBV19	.	CASSGDTAWNYGYTF	TGTGCCAGTAGCGGGGACACTGCGTGGAACTATGGCTACACCTTC
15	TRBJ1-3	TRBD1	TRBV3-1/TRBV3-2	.	CASSPSTGTGNTIYF	TGTGCCAGCAGCCCCTCGACAGGGACGGGAAACACCATATATTTT
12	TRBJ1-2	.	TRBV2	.	CASRAQGFGYTF	TGTGCCAGCAGAGCCCAGGGTTTTGGCTACACCTTC
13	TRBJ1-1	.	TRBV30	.	CAWIYRGFGEAFF	TGTGCCTGGATTTATAGGGGTTTTGGTGAAGCTTTCTTT
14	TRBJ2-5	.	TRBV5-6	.	CASILGTLQETQYF	TGTGCCAGCATCTTGGGGACTCTACAAGAGACCCAGTACTTC
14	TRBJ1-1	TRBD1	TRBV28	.	CASRLQGDYTEAFF	TGTGCCAGCAGGTTACAGGGGGATTACACTGAAGCTTTCTTT
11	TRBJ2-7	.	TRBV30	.	CAWMASYEQYF	TGTGCCTGGATGGCCTCCTACGAGCAGTACTTC
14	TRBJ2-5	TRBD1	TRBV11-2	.	CASSSHAGGETQYF	TGTGCCAGCAGCTCTCACGCAGGGGGTGAGACCCAGTACTTC
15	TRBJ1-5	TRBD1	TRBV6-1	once	CASSEVQGEGQPQHF	TGTGCCAGCAGTGAGGTACAGGGGGAGGGCCAGCCCCAGCATTTT
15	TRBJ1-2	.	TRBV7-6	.	CASSLADGLSGGYTF	TGTGCCAGCAGCTTAGCGGATGGACTCAGTGGCGGCTACACCTTC
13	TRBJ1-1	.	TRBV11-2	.	CASSPGQNTEAFF	TGTGCCAGCAGCCCAGGACAGAACACTGAAGCTTTCTTT
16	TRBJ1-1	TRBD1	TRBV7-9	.	CASSSDRGRMGTEAFF	TGTGCCAGCAGCTCCGACAGGGGGCGCATGGGCACTGAAGCTTTCTTT
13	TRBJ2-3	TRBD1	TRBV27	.	CASRRQGTDTQYF	TGTGCCAGCAGGAGACAGGGAACAGATACGCAGTATTTT
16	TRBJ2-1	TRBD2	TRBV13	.	CASSARDYLLRNEQFF	TGTGCCAGCAGCGCCCGGGACTACCTGCTTCGCAATGAGCAGTTCTTC
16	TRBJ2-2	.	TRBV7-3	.	CASSPASRENTGELFF	TGTGCCAGCAGCCCGGCGAGTCGGGAGAACACCGGGGAGCTGTTTTTT
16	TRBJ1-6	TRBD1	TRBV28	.	CASSALSTGGHSPLHF	TGTGCCAGCAGTGCCCTCAGCACAGGGGGTCATTCACCCCTCCACTTT
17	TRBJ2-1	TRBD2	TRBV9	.	CASSLSTSGFSYNEQFF	TGTGCCAGCAGCCTTTCGACTAGCGGTTTCTCCTACAATGAGCAGTTCTTC
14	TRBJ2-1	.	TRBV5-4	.	CASSTTRSYNEQFF	TGTGCCAGCAGCACAACCCGCTCCTACAATGAGCAGTTCTTC
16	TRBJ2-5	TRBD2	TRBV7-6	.	CASSLGLAGGGETQYF	TGTGCCAGCAGCCTGGGGCTAGCGGGAGGAGGAGAGACCCAGTACTTC
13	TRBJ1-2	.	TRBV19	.	CASSPAPSGGYTF	TGTGCCAGTAGCCCCGCGCCTTCGGGTGGCTACACCTTC
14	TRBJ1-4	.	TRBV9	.	CASSFSATNEKLFF	TGTGCCAGCAGCTTTAGTGCAACTAATGAAAAACTGTTTTTT
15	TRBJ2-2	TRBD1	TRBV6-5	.	CASSYRQGGGGELFF	TGTGCCAGCAGTTACCGACAGGGGGGTGGCGGGGAGCTGTTTTTT
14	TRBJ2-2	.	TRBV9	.	CASRGSTNTGELFF	TGTGCCAGCAGGGGCAGTACGAACACCGGGGAGCTGTTTTTT
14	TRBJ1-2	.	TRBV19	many	CATREGPSTYGYTF	TGTGCCACCCGGGAAGGGCCTTCGACTTATGGCTACACCTTC
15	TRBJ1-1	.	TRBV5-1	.	CASTPREGTNTEAFF	TGCGCCAGCACCCCGAGGGAGGGTACCAACACTGAAGCTTTCTTT
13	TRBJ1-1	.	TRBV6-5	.	CASTPGLGTEAFF	TGTGCCAGCACCCCGGGGTTGGGCACTGAAGCTTTCTTT
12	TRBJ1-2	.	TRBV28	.	CAAARFNYGYTF	TGTGCCGCAGCGAGATTTAACTATGGCTACACCTTC
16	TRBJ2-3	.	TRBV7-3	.	CASSQGGDPVVDTQYF	TGTGCCAGCAGCCAAGGGGGGGACCCGGTGGTAGATACGCAGTATTTT
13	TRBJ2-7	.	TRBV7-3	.	CASSLTIVSEQYF	TGTGCCAGCAGCTTAACAATAGTCTCCGAGCAGTACTTC
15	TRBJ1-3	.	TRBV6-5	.	CASSRDGSSGNTIYF	TGTGCCAGCAGCCGCGACGGGAGTTCTGGAAACACCATATATTTT
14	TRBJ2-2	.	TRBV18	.	CASSPEKNTGELFF	TGTGCCAGCTCACCGGAGAAAAACACCGGGGAGCTGTTTTTT
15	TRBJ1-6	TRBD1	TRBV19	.	CASSADRGDNSPLHF	TGTGCCAGTAGCGCCGACAGGGGCGATAATTCACCCCTCCACTTT
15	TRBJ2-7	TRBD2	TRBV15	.	CATSRAAGGHYEQYF	TGTGCCACCAGCAGAGCGGCGGGAGGCCACTACGAGCAGTACTTC
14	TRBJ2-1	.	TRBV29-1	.	CSVDFTSAYNEQFF	TGCAGCGTTGATTTCACTTCCGCATACAATGAGCAGTTCTTC
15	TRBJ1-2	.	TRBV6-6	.	CASSYGATGPYGYTF	TGTGCCAGCAGTTACGGGGCGACTGGACCCTATGGCTACACCTTC
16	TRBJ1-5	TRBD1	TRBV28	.	CASSTPGQGWKSPQHF	TGTGCCAGCAGTACCCCGGGACAGGGGTGGAAATCGCCCCAGCATTTT
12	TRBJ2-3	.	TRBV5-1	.	CASSLEGDTQYF	TGCGCCAGCAGCTTGGAGGGGGATACGCAGTATTTT
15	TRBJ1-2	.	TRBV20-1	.	CSASSAGTFSYGYTF	TGCAGTGCTAGTTCGGCAGGCACCTTTAGCTATGGCTACACCTTC
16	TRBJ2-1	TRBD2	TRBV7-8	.	CASSLGSRTSGVHQFF	TGTGCCAGCAGCTTAGGGTCCCGGACTAGCGGGGTCCATCAGTTCTTC
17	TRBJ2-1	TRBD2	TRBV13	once	CASSLGSRGLAGNEQFF	TGTGCCAGCAGCTTAGGAAGCAGGGGACTAGCGGGAAATGAGCAGTTCTTC
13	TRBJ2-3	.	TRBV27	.	CASSVQGLDTQYF	TGTGCCAGCAGTGTACAGGGTTTAGATACGCAGTATTTT
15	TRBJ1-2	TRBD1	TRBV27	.	CASSWTGGPNYGYTF	TGTGCCAGCAGTTGGACAGGGGGCCCTAACTATGGCTACACCTTC
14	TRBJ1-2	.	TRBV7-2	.	CASSLDFGDYGYTF	TGTGCCAGCAGCTTAGATTTCGGGGACTATGGCTACACCTTC
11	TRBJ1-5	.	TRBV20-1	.	CSPTDNQPQHF	TGCAGTCCGACAGACAATCAGCCCCAGCATTTT
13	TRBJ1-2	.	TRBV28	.	CASSRTAGYGYTF	TGTGCCAGCAGTAGGACAGCCGGTTACGGCTACACCTTC